A selection of T cell receptor beta chains follows, all from one sample in a study of cytomegalovirus exposure and HLA in healthy donors. Repertoires were generated with immunoSEQ multiplex PCR, while TCRdb's copy carries only in-frame clones and drops some. In the table there are about 180,000 clones, 76% of which are singletons. Source material: PBMCs. The receptors originated from a man younger than 35 in good health and CMV-seronegative. Both conserved end residues are part of each CDR3. The D gene is left open where the match is weak. A clone size is listed for some rows: how often the clone was seen (once, few, many), or a class if it is expanded.

cdr3_length j_call v_call d_call clone_size cdr3_nt cdr3_aa
16 TRBJ1-1 TRBV7-9 TRBD1 . TGTGCCAGCAGCCGAGCGGGAGGACAGGGGAACACTGAAGCTTTCTTT CASSRAGGQGNTEAFF
13 TRBJ2-7 TRBV25-1 TRBD2 . TGTGCCAGCGGGGGGGACCACTCCTACGAGCAGTACTTC CASGGDHSYEQYF
14 TRBJ1-1 TRBV7-2 TRBD1 . TGTGCCAGCAGCATCAGGGGGCGGGACACTGAAGCTTTCTTT CASSIRGRDTEAFF
14 TRBJ2-5 TRBV9 TRBD2 . TGTGCCAGCAGCGTAGGGGAGGGACAAGAGACCCAGTACTTC CASSVGEGQETQYF
20 TRBJ2-1 TRBV1 . . TGCACCAGCAGCCAAGGAGGGGGTTTAATAGCGGGAGGGCCGAGGGATGAGCAGTTCTTC CTSSQGGGLIAGGPRDEQFF
14 TRBJ1-3 TRBV15 . . TGTGCCACCCGGGGACACCAAGTAGGAAACACCATATATTTT CATRGHQVGNTIYF
16 TRBJ2-7 TRBV11-2 TRBD1 . TGTGCCAGCAGCTTGCGGACAGGGGCCCCGTCGCGCGAGCAGTACTTC CASSLRTGAPSREQYF
13 TRBJ1-4 TRBV6-5 TRBD1 . TGTGCCAGCAGTCAACAGGGCAGGGGGCAACTGTTTTTT CASSQQGRGQLFF
17 TRBJ1-6 TRBV9 TRBD1 . TGTGCCAGCAGTCCGGGACAGGGTATGTCCAATAATTCACCCCTCCACTTT CASSPGQGMSNNSPLHF
15 TRBJ1-2 TRBV6-5 TRBD1 once TGTGCCAGCAGTTACTCGGGGACAGGGGACTATGGCTACACCTTC CASSYSGTGDYGYTF
14 TRBJ2-5 TRBV29-1 TRBD1 once TGCAGCGTTTCCGATTTCCGGACAGGGGAGACCCAGTACTTC CSVSDFRTGETQYF
14 TRBJ1-5 TRBV28 . . TGTGCCAGCAGCCCAGTGGGGCTAGAGCAGCCCCAGCATTTT CASSPVGLEQPQHF
14 TRBJ2-3 TRBV30 . . TGTGCCTGGAGGGTACTAGCTCCCACAGATACGCAGTATTTT CAWRVLAPTDTQYF
15 TRBJ2-3 TRBV5-1 . once TGCGCCAGCAGCTTGAGCAAACAGGCCCAAAATACGCAGTATTTT CASSLSKQAQNTQYF
18 TRBJ2-3 TRBV7-2 TRBD2 . TGTGCCAGCAGCTCCGCTCTAGCGGGGACTAATGGGGCAGATACGCAGTATTTT CASSSALAGTNGADTQYF
18 TRBJ2-6 TRBV5-1 . . TGCGCCAGCAGCTTGGAAGGAGGGGCCGGCTCTGGGGCCAACGTCCTGACTTTC CASSLEGGAGSGANVLTF
12 TRBJ1-1 TRBV28 . . TGTGCCAGCAGTGGCCCGGGGTTAGAAGCTTTCTTT CASSGPGLEAFF
12 TRBJ1-6 TRBV7-8 . . TGTGCCAGCAGCTTAGGGGGACAATCCCTCCACTTT CASSLGGQSLHF
14 TRBJ2-7 TRBV6-6 . . TGTGCCAGCACCGACGGGGAGTTCTCTCTCGAGCAGTACTTC CASTDGEFSLEQYF
14 TRBJ2-7 TRBV5-5 . . TGTGCCAGCAGCTCGAGACAGGACTCCTACGAGCAGTACTTC CASSSRQDSYEQYF
13 TRBJ2-5 TRBV28 TRBD2 . TGTGCCAGCAGTTTAATAGCGGGGGAGACCCAGTACTTC CASSLIAGETQYF
11 TRBJ2-5 TRBV25-1 . . TGTGCCAGCAGTGCCCCTGGGGAGCAGTACTTC CASSAPGEQYF
16 TRBJ2-1 TRBV6-5 TRBD2 . TGTGCCAGCAGTTACTCGACTAGCGGGATTCTCACTAAACTGTTCTTC CASSYSTSGILTKLFF
16 TRBJ2-6 TRBV27 . . TGTGCCAGCGGGGGGTGGGTAGGCTCTGGGGCCAACGTCCTGACTTTC CASGGWVGSGANVLTF
15 TRBJ2-1 TRBV7-7 TRBD2 . TGTGCTAGCAGCCTCAAGGCCGCGGCGGGGGTTGAGCAGTTCTTC CASSLKAAAGVEQFF
16 TRBJ1-1 TRBV30 . . TGTGCCTGGAGTGTACCGACTAGATGGATGAACACTGAAGCTTTCTTT CAWSVPTRWMNTEAFF
14 TRBJ2-3 TRBV21-1 . once TGTGCCAGCAGCCAAGGGTGTCGCCACCGGGCGCAGTATTTT CASSQGCRHRAQYF
15 TRBJ1-5 TRBV14 TRBD1 . TGTGCCAGCAGCCCACAGGGGGCTCTGAATCAGCCCCAGCATTTT CASSPQGALNQPQHF
15 TRBJ2-5 TRBV7-9 . . TGTGCCAGCAGCACGATATTGCGAGCCCCAGAGACCCAGTACTTC CASSTILRAPETQYF
15 TRBJ1-6 TRBV5-4 TRBD1 . TGTGCCAGCAGCTCCCGGACAGGGGGGAATTCACCCCTCCACTTT CASSSRTGGNSPLHF
16 TRBJ2-1 TRBV5-1 TRBD1 . TGCGCCAGCACTTGGTCCCGGACAGGGGACCACAATGAGCAGTTCTTC CASTWSRTGDHNEQFF
18 TRBJ2-3 TRBV5-1 TRBD2 . TGCGCCAGCAGCCCGGGACTAGCGGGAGGAGCGTTCTCAGATACGCAGTATTTT CASSPGLAGGAFSDTQYF
15 TRBJ2-7 TRBV5-1 TRBD1 . TGCGCCAGCAGCTTGGGCGACGGGACAGCCTACGAGCAGTACTTC CASSLGDGTAYEQYF
18 TRBJ2-1 TRBV9 . few TGTGCCAGCAGCGTAGCTAGGCTAGCGACTAGCTCCTACAATGAGCAGTTCTTC CASSVARLATSSYNEQFF
13 TRBJ1-2 TRBV7-2 . . TGTGCCAGCAGCTCGGTCCGCGGCTATGGCTACACCTTC CASSSVRGYGYTF
16 TRBJ2-1 TRBV30 TRBD2 few TGTGCCTGGAGTGTAAGGACTAGCGGGGGGGGCAATGAGCAGTTCTTC CAWSVRTSGGGNEQFF
13 TRBJ2-7 TRBV5-1 . . TGCGCCAGCAGCTTGCCGGAGACCTACGAGCAGTACTTC CASSLPETYEQYF
12 TRBJ1-1 TRBV7-9 . . TGTTCCAGCAGCGGGGCGTCAGCTGAAGCTTTCTTT CSSSGASAEAFF
14 TRBJ2-3 TRBV6-1 TRBD1 . TGTGCCAGCAGTGAGACAGGGATCTGGGATACGCAGTATTTT CASSETGIWDTQYF
11 TRBJ2-5 TRBV2 . . TGTGCCAGCAACAGCAAGGAGACCCAGTACTTC CASNSKETQYF
14 TRBJ2-7 TRBV6-1 TRBD1 . TGTGCCAGCAGTTCCGGGACAGAAACCTACGAGCAGTACTTC CASSSGTETYEQYF
15 TRBJ2-3 TRBV6-5 TRBD2 few TGTGCCAGCAGTTCGGGGGGGGGAGGTTCAGATACGCAGTATTTT CASSSGGGGSDTQYF
17 TRBJ1-5 TRBV15 . . TGTGCCACCAGCAGAGATATGACTAATGGGGGCAATCAGCCCCAGCATTTT CATSRDMTNGGNQPQHF
19 TRBJ1-1 TRBV5-1 TRBD1 once TGCGCCAGCAGCTTCGAGATGGGACAGGGGGTGTTTTCGAACACTGAAGCTTTCTTT CASSFEMGQGVFSNTEAFF
17 TRBJ2-1 TRBV15 TRBD2 once TGTGCCACCAGCAGCCAATTCAGCGGGATTCCCTACAATGAGCAGTTCTTC CATSSQFSGIPYNEQFF